This T cell receptor beta chain is from a study of blood T cell repertoires in COVID-19. Study-level information: Both acute and convalescent COVID-19 samples were obtained from the United States, Italy and Spain. Nucleic acid was either cDNA or gDNA, and it came from T cells, B-cell-depleted T cells, or PBMCs.

Original handling: Amplification with reference gene primers provided the estimates of nucleated cell counts. Repertoires were generated with immunoSEQ multiplex PCR, while TCRdb's copy carries only in-frame clones and drops some. V, J and clone size reflect that table, while D and trimming were determined from the DNA. The sample consists of over 100,000 clones, over 80% of them appearing once. V lost 6 bases to trimming and J lost 6 bases; unmatched junction nucleotides: 9. Per germline, CDR1 PRHDT and CDR2 FYEKMQ (reference sequence). This CDR3 has 14 residues. The rearrangement links TRBV13 to TRBJ2-3; TRBD2 aligns across 7 bases. The sequence was obtained from a man in his fifties with acute or convalescent COVID-19. The sequenced material came from peripheral blood. This CDR3 reads CASSRTSSADTQYF. CDR3 DNA sequence: TGTGCCAGCAGTCGGACTAGTTCTGCGGATACGCAGTATTTT. The whole variable domain, remainder taken from reference TRBV13 and TRBJ2-3, is AAGVIQSPRHLIKEKRETATLKCYPIPRHDTVYWYQQGPGQDPQFLISFYEKMQSDKGSIPDRFSAQQFSDYHSELNMSSLELGDSALYFCASSRTSSADTQYFGPGTRLTVL.